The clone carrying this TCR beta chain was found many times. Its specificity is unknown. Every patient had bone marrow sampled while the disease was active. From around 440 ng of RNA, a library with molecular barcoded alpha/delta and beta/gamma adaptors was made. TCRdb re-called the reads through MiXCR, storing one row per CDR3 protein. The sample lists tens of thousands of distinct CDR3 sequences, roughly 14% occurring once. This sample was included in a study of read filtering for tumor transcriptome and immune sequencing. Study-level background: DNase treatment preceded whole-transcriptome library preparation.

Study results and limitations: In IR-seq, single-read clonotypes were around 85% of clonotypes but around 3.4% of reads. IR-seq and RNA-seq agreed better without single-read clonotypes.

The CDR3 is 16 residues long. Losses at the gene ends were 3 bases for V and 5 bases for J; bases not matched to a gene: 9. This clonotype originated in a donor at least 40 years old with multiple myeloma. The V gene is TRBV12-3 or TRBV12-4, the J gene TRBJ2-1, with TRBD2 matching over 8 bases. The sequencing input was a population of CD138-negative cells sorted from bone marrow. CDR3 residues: CASSFLAGLSNNEQFF. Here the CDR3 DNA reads TGTGCCAGCAGTTTCCTAGCGGGTCTCTCAAACAATGAGCAGTTCTTC.